A selection of T cell receptor beta chains follows, all from one sample in a study of T cells in Graves' hyperthyroidism and ophthalmopathy. TCRdb passed the multiplex PCR reads through MiXCR, listing each CDR3 protein once. This table has some 600,000 distinct CDR3 sequences, 14% appearing once. What was sequenced was blood. The source is a woman in her 30s with Graves' hyperthyroidism that later progressed to Graves' ophthalmopathy. CDR3s include the opening cysteine and the closing phenylalanine or tryptophan. A D gene is named only where the DNA matches it firmly. Where a row states a size, it is once, few, many or the class of an expanded clone; other rows omit it.

abundance: few
j_gene: TRBJ1-2
len: 14
v_gene: TRBV19
d_gene: .
CDR3aa: CASSRNPFNYGYTF
CDR3nt: TGTGCCAGTAGCAGGAATCCCTTTAACTATGGCTACACCTTC

abundance: many
j_gene: TRBJ1-5
len: 18
v_gene: TRBV28
d_gene: TRBD1
CDR3aa: CASSLPGQGTYSNQPQHF
CDR3nt: TGTGCCAGCAGCCTACCTGGACAGGGGACGTATAGCAATCAGCCCCAGCATTTT

abundance: many
j_gene: TRBJ2-7
len: 14
v_gene: TRBV4-1
d_gene: .
CDR3aa: CASSHGQGGYEQYF
CDR3nt: TGCGCCAGCAGCCACGGACAGGGAGGGTACGAGCAGTACTTC

abundance: many
j_gene: TRBJ2-1
len: 14
v_gene: TRBV20-1
d_gene: TRBD2
CDR3aa: CSARWREGRGEQFF
CDR3nt: TGCAGTGCTAGATGGCGGGAGGGCCGAGGTGAGCAGTTCTTC

abundance: many
j_gene: TRBJ2-6
len: 16
v_gene: TRBV19
d_gene: .
CDR3aa: CASSMTGISGANVLTF
CDR3nt: TGTGCCAGTAGTATGACAGGAATCTCTGGGGCCAACGTCCTGACTTTC

abundance: .
j_gene: TRBJ1-1
len: 11
v_gene: TRBV30
d_gene: .
CDR3aa: CAWSARTEAFF
CDR3nt: TGTGCCTGGAGTGCTAGAACTGAAGCTTTCTTT

abundance: .
j_gene: TRBJ1-2
len: 16
v_gene: TRBV28
d_gene: .
CDR3aa: CASSSTRQEAVRGYTF
CDR3nt: TGTGCCAGCAGTTCAACCCGACAGGAAGCCGTCAGGGGCTACACCTTC

abundance: many
j_gene: TRBJ2-3
len: 14
v_gene: TRBV14
d_gene: .
CDR3aa: CASSHGFTRDTQYF
CDR3nt: TGTGCCAGCAGCCACGGATTTACGAGGGATACGCAGTATTTT

abundance: few
j_gene: TRBJ1-3
len: 15
v_gene: TRBV20-1
d_gene: TRBD1
CDR3aa: CSAREGQAVGNTIYF
CDR3nt: TGCAGTGCTAGAGAGGGACAGGCGGTGGGTAACACCATATATTTT

abundance: many
j_gene: TRBJ2-1
len: 15
v_gene: TRBV11-2
d_gene: TRBD2
CDR3aa: CASRKGLAGEGEQFF
CDR3nt: TGTGCCAGCAGGAAAGGACTAGCGGGAGAGGGAGAGCAGTTCTTC

abundance: few
j_gene: TRBJ2-4
len: 14
v_gene: TRBV10-3
d_gene: .
CDR3aa: CAISGLGDPNIQYF
CDR3nt: TGTGCCATCAGTGGTCTTGGCGATCCGAACATTCAGTACTTC

abundance: many
j_gene: TRBJ2-3
len: 14
v_gene: TRBV7-3
d_gene: TRBD1
CDR3aa: CASSTQGVADTQYF
CDR3nt: TGTGCCAGCAGCACCCAGGGGGTCGCAGATACGCAGTATTTT

abundance: many
j_gene: TRBJ1-1
len: 14
v_gene: TRBV2
d_gene: .
CDR3aa: CASSDGPGNTEAFF
CDR3nt: TGTGCCAGCAGTGACGGGCCGGGGAACACTGAAGCTTTCTTT

abundance: many
j_gene: TRBJ2-7
len: 14
v_gene: TRBV3-1
d_gene: .
CDR3aa: CASSQGDGAYEQYF
CDR3nt: TGTGCCAGCAGCCAAGGGGACGGAGCCTACGAGCAGTACTTC

abundance: many
j_gene: TRBJ1-5
len: 16
v_gene: TRBV10-3
d_gene: TRBD1
CDR3aa: CAISDAGTASNQPQHF
CDR3nt: TGTGCCATCAGTGACGCCGGGACAGCTAGCAATCAGCCCCAGCATTTT

abundance: many
j_gene: TRBJ2-2
len: 11
v_gene: TRBV29-1
d_gene: .
CDR3aa: CSVDNTGELFF
CDR3nt: TGCAGCGTTGATAACACCGGGGAGCTGTTTTTT

abundance: few
j_gene: TRBJ1-5
len: 14
v_gene: TRBV6-2/TRBV6-3
d_gene: TRBD1
CDR3aa: CASRPDRDGQPQHF
CDR3nt: TGTGCCAGCAGACCAGACAGGGATGGTCAGCCCCAGCATTTT

abundance: many
j_gene: TRBJ1-1
len: 14
v_gene: TRBV24-1
d_gene: TRBD1
CDR3aa: CATSARTGVTEAFF
CDR3nt: TGTGCCACCAGTGCTCGGACAGGGGTCACTGAAGCTTTCTTT

abundance: .
j_gene: TRBJ2-2
len: 15
v_gene: TRBV5-5
d_gene: .
CDR3aa: CASSAMGGTTGELFF
CDR3nt: TGTGCCAGCAGCGCCATGGGTGGAACCACCGGGGAGCTGTTTTTT

abundance: many
j_gene: TRBJ1-1
len: 13
v_gene: TRBV29-1
d_gene: TRBD1
CDR3aa: CSACSTGGTEAFF
CDR3nt: TGCAGCGCTTGTTCAACAGGGGGTACTGAAGCTTTCTTT

abundance: .
j_gene: TRBJ2-7
len: 15
v_gene: TRBV11-3
d_gene: .
CDR3aa: CASSLDPGVGYEQYF
CDR3nt: TGTGCCAGCAGCTTAGATCCGGGAGTGGGGTACGAGCAGTACTTC

abundance: many
j_gene: TRBJ2-5
len: 14
v_gene: TRBV5-1
d_gene: TRBD1
CDR3aa: CASSPGQVEETQYF
CDR3nt: TGCGCCAGCAGCCCCGGACAGGTCGAGGAGACCCAGTACTTC

abundance: .
j_gene: TRBJ2-5
len: 13
v_gene: TRBV7-3
d_gene: .
CDR3aa: CASSLTPRETQYF
CDR3nt: TGTGCCAGCAGCTTAACCCCGCGGGAGACCCAGTACTTC

abundance: few
j_gene: TRBJ2-1
len: 15
v_gene: TRBV30
d_gene: TRBD2
CDR3aa: CACLTSGLAGFEQFF
CDR3nt: TGTGCCTGCCTTACTTCGGGACTAGCGGGATTTGAGCAGTTCTTC

abundance: many
j_gene: TRBJ2-7
len: 15
v_gene: TRBV6-2/TRBV6-3
d_gene: TRBD2
CDR3aa: CASSYPGLAVREQYF
CDR3nt: TGTGCCAGCAGTTACCCGGGACTAGCTGTCCGCGAGCAGTACTTC

abundance: .
j_gene: TRBJ1-2
len: 16
v_gene: TRBV20-1
d_gene: .
CDR3aa: CSARDVVVPGPYGYTF
CDR3nt: TGCAGTGCTAGAGATGTGGTGGTACCGGGGCCGTATGGCTACACCTTC

abundance: few
j_gene: TRBJ2-7
len: 17
v_gene: TRBV20-1
d_gene: .
CDR3aa: CSAPLLSHWLFSYEQYF
CDR3nt: TGCAGTGCTCCCTTGCTTTCCCACTGGTTGTTCTCCTACGAGCAGTACTTC

abundance: many
j_gene: TRBJ1-5
len: 17
v_gene: TRBV20-1
d_gene: TRBD1
CDR3aa: CSATRDSRVKSNQPQHF
CDR3nt: TGCAGTGCTACTCGGGACAGCCGGGTCAAAAGCAATCAGCCCCAGCATTTT

abundance: many
j_gene: TRBJ2-1
len: 15
v_gene: TRBV7-8
d_gene: .
CDR3aa: CASSLAGGLYNEQFF
CDR3nt: TGTGCCAGCAGCTTAGCGGGGGGGCTCTACAATGAGCAGTTCTTC

abundance: many
j_gene: TRBJ2-3
len: 17
v_gene: TRBV5-1
d_gene: TRBD2
CDR3aa: CASSAMREGLNTDTQYF
CDR3nt: TGCGCCAGCAGCGCCATGCGGGAGGGCCTGAACACAGATACGCAGTATTTT

abundance: many
j_gene: TRBJ2-7
len: 17
v_gene: TRBV15
d_gene: .
CDR3aa: CATSRPLGLGTSYEQYF
CDR3nt: TGTGCCACCAGCAGACCACTAGGGCTGGGTACCTCCTACGAGCAGTACTTC

abundance: few
j_gene: TRBJ2-7
len: 14
v_gene: TRBV4-1
d_gene: .
CDR3aa: CASSQVSSSYEQYF
CDR3nt: TGCGCCAGCAGCCAAGTATCTAGCTCCTACGAGCAGTACTTC

abundance: many
j_gene: TRBJ1-1
len: 15
v_gene: TRBV7-9
d_gene: .
CDR3aa: CASSLGHTANTEAFF
CDR3nt: TGTGCCAGCAGCTTAGGCCATACCGCGAACACTGAAGCTTTCTTT

abundance: few
j_gene: TRBJ2-5
len: 15
v_gene: TRBV12-5
d_gene: TRBD2
CDR3aa: CASGLASGGSVTQYF
CDR3nt: TGTGCTAGTGGTTTGGCCTCCGGGGGGTCGGTGACCCAGTACTTC

abundance: many
j_gene: TRBJ1-2
len: 12
v_gene: TRBV3-1
d_gene: .
CDR3aa: CASSHQGDGYTF
CDR3nt: TGTGCCAGCAGCCATCAGGGCGATGGCTACACCTTC

abundance: many
j_gene: TRBJ2-7
len: 15
v_gene: TRBV11-1
d_gene: .
CDR3aa: CASSSLGGTTYEQYF
CDR3nt: TGTGCCAGCAGCTCCCTTGGGGGGACGACCTACGAGCAGTACTTC

abundance: few
j_gene: TRBJ2-7
len: 14
v_gene: TRBV19
d_gene: .
CDR3aa: CASSIGDYVYEQYF
CDR3nt: TGTGCCAGTAGTATTGGAGACTACGTCTACGAGCAGTACTTC

abundance: few
j_gene: TRBJ1-1
len: 14
v_gene: TRBV10-3
d_gene: TRBD1
CDR3aa: CAIRGQGATTEAFF
CDR3nt: TGTGCCATCAGAGGACAGGGGGCGACCACTGAAGCTTTCTTT

abundance: many
j_gene: TRBJ1-2
len: 12
v_gene: TRBV28
d_gene: .
CDR3aa: CASSQGPRGYTF
CDR3nt: TGTGCCAGCAGTCAGGGACCAAGAGGCTACACCTTC

abundance: few
j_gene: TRBJ1-5
len: 16
v_gene: TRBV6-1
d_gene: TRBD1
CDR3aa: CASSGVGQGGNQPQHF
CDR3nt: TGTGCCAGCAGCGGGGTCGGACAGGGTGGTAATCAGCCCCAGCATTTT

abundance: many
j_gene: TRBJ2-7
len: 16
v_gene: TRBV7-2
d_gene: TRBD1
CDR3aa: CASSLVGQGRNSEQYF
CDR3nt: TGTGCCAGCAGCTTAGTTGGACAGGGACGGAACTCCGAGCAGTACTTC

abundance: few
j_gene: TRBJ2-7
len: 14
v_gene: TRBV30
d_gene: TRBD1
CDR3aa: CAWAGTGSSYEQYF
CDR3nt: TGTGCCTGGGCCGGGACAGGGAGCTCCTACGAGCAGTACTTC

abundance: .
j_gene: TRBJ1-4
len: 16
v_gene: TRBV20-1
d_gene: .
CDR3aa: CSAREVRRTIDEKLFF
CDR3nt: TGCAGTGCTAGAGAAGTCCGTAGAACCATCGATGAAAAACTGTTTTTT

abundance: many
j_gene: TRBJ1-1
len: 17
v_gene: TRBV24-1
d_gene: TRBD1
CDR3aa: CATSESGTGGENTEAFF
CDR3nt: TGTGCCACCAGTGAATCCGGGACAGGGGGGGAGAACACTGAAGCTTTCTTT

abundance: few
j_gene: TRBJ1-3
len: 16
v_gene: TRBV4-2
d_gene: .
CDR3aa: CASSQDIRSSGNTIYF
CDR3nt: TGTGCCAGCAGCCAAGATATTCGGAGCTCTGGAAACACCATATATTTT

abundance: .
j_gene: TRBJ2-3
len: 15
v_gene: TRBV9
d_gene: TRBD2
CDR3aa: CASSRSGSGADTQYF
CDR3nt: TGTGCCAGCAGCCGTAGCGGGAGTGGCGCAGATACGCAGTATTTT

abundance: few
j_gene: TRBJ1-1
len: 17
v_gene: TRBV4-3
d_gene: TRBD1
CDR3aa: CASSQDPSGQGVAEAFF
CDR3nt: TGCGCCAGCAGCCAAGACCCTTCCGGACAGGGGGTCGCTGAAGCTTTCTTT

abundance: many
j_gene: TRBJ2-1
len: 16
v_gene: TRBV20-1
d_gene: .
CDR3aa: CSASWAGLSRYNEQFF
CDR3nt: TGCAGTGCTAGTTGGGCCGGACTCTCCCGTTACAATGAGCAGTTCTTC

abundance: many
j_gene: TRBJ1-2
len: 14
v_gene: TRBV27
d_gene: .
CDR3aa: CASRGGALNYGYTF
CDR3nt: TGTGCCAGCCGGGGGGGGGCGCTTAACTATGGCTACACCTTC

abundance: .
j_gene: TRBJ1-5
len: 15
v_gene: TRBV2
d_gene: .
CDR3aa: CASSVHTSENQPQHF
CDR3nt: TGTGCCAGCAGTGTTCATACTTCCGAAAATCAGCCCCAGCATTTT

abundance: .
j_gene: TRBJ2-5
len: 15
v_gene: TRBV10-3
d_gene: .
CDR3aa: CAIREGSLAGETQYF
CDR3nt: TGTGCCATCAGGGAGGGTTCGCTAGCCGGAGAGACCCAGTACTTC

abundance: few
j_gene: TRBJ2-7
len: 15
v_gene: TRBV24-1
d_gene: TRBD2
CDR3aa: CATSDLGEGAYEQYF
CDR3nt: TGTGCCACCAGTGATTTAGGGGAGGGCGCCTACGAGCAGTACTTC

abundance: many
j_gene: TRBJ1-4
len: 14
v_gene: TRBV30
d_gene: .
CDR3aa: CAWRRSGGVEKLFF
CDR3nt: TGTGCCTGGAGGAGATCTGGAGGGGTTGAAAAACTGTTTTTT

abundance: .
j_gene: TRBJ2-7
len: 14
v_gene: TRBV29-1
d_gene: .
CDR3aa: CSVETGRGGYEQYF
CDR3nt: TGCAGCGTTGAAACGGGTAGGGGTGGTTACGAGCAGTACTTC

abundance: .
j_gene: TRBJ2-1
len: 16
v_gene: TRBV6-2/TRBV6-3
d_gene: TRBD2
CDR3aa: CASSVSRGGSYNEQFF
CDR3nt: TGTGCCAGCAGTGTTTCCCGCGGGGGCTCCTACAATGAGCAGTTCTTC